This TCR beta chain was documented in a study of cytomegalovirus exposure and HLA in healthy donors. In the study overall: In a previous analysis, 117 million unique TCR beta sequences were found from 150 million to 200 million T cells.

The germline gives CDR1 MNHEY, CDR2 SMNVEV (reference sequence). Trimming at V came to 3 bases and at J to 4 bases, leaving 9 bases not matched to a gene. The CDR3 contains 16 residues. Primers for the PCR totalled 60 Vbeta and 13 Jbeta. Profiling relied on immunoSEQ multiplex PCR, and the TCRdb table lists in-frame clones only, not all of them. The sample yields over 80,000 clones, roughly four fifths seen once. General study points: Among TCR sequences, most were rare, though some public TCRs appeared in many donors. Analysis performed later showed TCR beta chains linked to HLA being more clonally expanded than equally common others.

On this clone itself: The antigen is not known.

This clonotype was obtained from a man aged 35-49 years in good health and CMV-seronegative. V is TRBV27 and J is TRBJ1-2; 9 bases map to TRBD1. Sequences were obtained from PBMCs. CDR3 in DNA: TGTGCCAGCAGTTTCACAGGGGGCGCCGAGATCTATGGCTACACCTTC. It encodes CASSFTGGAEIYGYTF.